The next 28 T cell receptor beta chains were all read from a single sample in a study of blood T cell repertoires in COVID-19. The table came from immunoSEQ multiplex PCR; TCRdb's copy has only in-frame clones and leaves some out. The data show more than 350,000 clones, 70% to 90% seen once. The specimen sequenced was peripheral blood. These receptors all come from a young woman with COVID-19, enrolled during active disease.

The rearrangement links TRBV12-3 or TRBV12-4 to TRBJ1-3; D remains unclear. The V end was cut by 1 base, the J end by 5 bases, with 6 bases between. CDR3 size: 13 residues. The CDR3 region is CASSLGARNTIYF. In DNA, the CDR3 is TGTGCCAGCAGTTTAGGGGCCAGAAACACCATATATTTT.

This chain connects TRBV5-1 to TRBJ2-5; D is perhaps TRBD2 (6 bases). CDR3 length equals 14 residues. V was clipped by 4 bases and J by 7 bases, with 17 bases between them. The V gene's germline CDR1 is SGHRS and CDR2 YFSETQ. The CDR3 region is CASSPGLELGTQYF. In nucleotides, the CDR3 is TGCGCCAGCAGCCCGGGACTGGAACTTGGGACCCAGTACTTC.

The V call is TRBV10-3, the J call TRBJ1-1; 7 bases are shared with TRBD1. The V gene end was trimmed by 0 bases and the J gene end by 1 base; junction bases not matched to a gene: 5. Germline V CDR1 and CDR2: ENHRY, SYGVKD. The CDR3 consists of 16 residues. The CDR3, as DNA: TGTGCCATCAGTGAGTCGACGAGGGGGCGGAACACTGAAGCTTTCTTT. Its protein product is CAISESTRGRNTEAFF.

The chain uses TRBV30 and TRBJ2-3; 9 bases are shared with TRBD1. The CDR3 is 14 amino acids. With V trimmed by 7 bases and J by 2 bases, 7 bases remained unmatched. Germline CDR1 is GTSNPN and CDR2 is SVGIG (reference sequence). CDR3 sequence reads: CASGWTGVTDTQYF. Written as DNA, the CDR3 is TGTGCCTCCGGCTGGACAGGGGTCACAGATACGCAGTATTTT. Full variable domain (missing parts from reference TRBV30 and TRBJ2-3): SQTIHQWPATLVQPVGSPLSLECTVEGTSNPNLYWYRQAAGRGLQLLFYSVGIGQISSEVPQNLSASRPQDRQFILSSKKLLLSDSGFYLCASGWTGVTDTQYFGPGTRLTVL.

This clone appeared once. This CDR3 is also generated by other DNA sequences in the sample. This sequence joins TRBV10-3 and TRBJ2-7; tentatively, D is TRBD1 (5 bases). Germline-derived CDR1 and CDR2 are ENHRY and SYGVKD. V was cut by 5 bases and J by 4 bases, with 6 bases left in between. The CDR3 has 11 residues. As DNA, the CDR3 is TGTGCCATCAGTCAGGGATACGAGCAGTACTTC. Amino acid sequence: CAISQGYEQYF.

CDR3 sequence (DNA): TGTGCCAGCAGTTACTCTCCGGACAGGGTCTACGAGCAGTACTTC. Encoded protein: CASSYSPDRVYEQYF. The chain combines TRBV6-5 with TRBJ2-7; 8 bases map to TRBD1. This CDR3 comprises 15 residues. V was clipped by 0 bases and J by 3 bases; unmatched bases: 4. CDR1 MNHEY and CDR2 SVGAGI come from the germline V gene.

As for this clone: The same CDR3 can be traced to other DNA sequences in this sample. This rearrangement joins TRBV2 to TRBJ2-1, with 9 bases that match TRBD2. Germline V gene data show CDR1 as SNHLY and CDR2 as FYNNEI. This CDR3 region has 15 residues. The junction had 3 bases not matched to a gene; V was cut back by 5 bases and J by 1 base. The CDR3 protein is CASSSTSGSYNEQFF. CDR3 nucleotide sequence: TGTGCCAGCAGTAGTACTAGCGGGTCCTACAATGAGCAGTTCTTC.

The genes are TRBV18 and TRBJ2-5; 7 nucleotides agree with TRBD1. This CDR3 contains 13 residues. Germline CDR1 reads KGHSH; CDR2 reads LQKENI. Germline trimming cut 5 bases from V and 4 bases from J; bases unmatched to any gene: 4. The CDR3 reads CASSFDRVETQYF. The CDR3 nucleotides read TGTGCCAGCTCATTCGACAGGGTAGAGACCCAGTACTTC. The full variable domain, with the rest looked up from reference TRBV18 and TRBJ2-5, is NAGVMQNPRHLVRRRGQEARLRCSPMKGHSHVYWYRQLPEEGLKFMVYLQKENIIDESGMPKERFSAEFPKEGPSILRIQQVVRGDSAAYFCASSFDRVETQYFGPGTRLLVL.

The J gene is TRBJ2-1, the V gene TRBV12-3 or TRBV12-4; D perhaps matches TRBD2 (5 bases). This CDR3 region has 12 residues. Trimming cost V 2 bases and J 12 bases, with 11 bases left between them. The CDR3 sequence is CASSLILAGQFF. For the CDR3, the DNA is TGTGCCAGCAGTTTAATCTTGGCGGGGCAGTTCTTC.

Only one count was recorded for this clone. The CDR3 loop is CSSEKGLFPTDTQYF. The CDR3 coding sequence is TGCAGCTCAGAGAAGGGGCTGTTCCCCACAGATACGCAGTATTTT. The chain carries TRBV29-1 and TRBJ2-3, with D maybe TRBD1 (5 bases). With 8 bases removed from V and 2 bases from J, the gap between germline ends came to 20 bases. CDR3 length: 15 amino acids. Germline V gene lookup returns CDR1 SQVTM and CDR2 ANQGSEA.

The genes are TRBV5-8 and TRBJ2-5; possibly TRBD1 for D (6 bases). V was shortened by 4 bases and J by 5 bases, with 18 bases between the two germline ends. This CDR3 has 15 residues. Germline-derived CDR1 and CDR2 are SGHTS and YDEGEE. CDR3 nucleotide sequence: TGTGCCAGCAGCGAAGGCGCAGGGGCGTGGGAGACCCAGTACTTC. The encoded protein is CASSEGAGAWETQYF.

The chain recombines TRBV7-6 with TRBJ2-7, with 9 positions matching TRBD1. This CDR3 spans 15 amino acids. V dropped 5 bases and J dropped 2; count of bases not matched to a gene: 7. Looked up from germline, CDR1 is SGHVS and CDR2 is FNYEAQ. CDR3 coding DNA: TGTGCCAGCAGCCCGGTAAGGACAGGGGCCTACGAGCAGTACTTC. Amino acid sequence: CASSPVRTGAYEQYF.

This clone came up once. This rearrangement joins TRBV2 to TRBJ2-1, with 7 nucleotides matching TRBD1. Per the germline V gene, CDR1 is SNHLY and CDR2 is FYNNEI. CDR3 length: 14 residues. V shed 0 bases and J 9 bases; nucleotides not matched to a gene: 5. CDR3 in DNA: TGTGCCAGCAGTGAAGCCCTAACAGGGGCTGAGCAGTTCTTC. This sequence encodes CASSEALTGAEQFF.

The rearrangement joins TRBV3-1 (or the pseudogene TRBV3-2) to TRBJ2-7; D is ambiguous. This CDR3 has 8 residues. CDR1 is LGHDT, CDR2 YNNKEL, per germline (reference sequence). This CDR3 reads CRTGEQYF. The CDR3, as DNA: TGTAGAACGGGCGAGCAGTACTTC.

CDR3 loop: CASSTKTGQEQYF. The CDR3, as DNA: TGTGCCAGCAGCACAAAGACAGGGCAAGAGCAGTACTTC. The chain recombines TRBV7-2 with TRBJ2-7; 7 bases map to TRBD1. The ends lost 5 bases at V and 7 bases at J; junction bases unmatched: 8. The CDR3 is made up of 13 amino acids. Germline CDR1 is SGHTA and CDR2 is FQGNSA.

In DNA form, the CDR3 reads TGCGCCAGCAGCTTGGTGACAGGGTACACCGGGGAGCTGTTTTTT. Protein product: CASSLVTGYTGELFF. V usage is TRBV5-1 and J usage is TRBJ2-2; TRBD1 matches at 7 bases. The V and J ends lost 0 bases and 3 bases, in that order; junction bases with no gene match: 2. This CDR3 comprises 15 residues. Germline V gene data show CDR1 as SGHRS and CDR2 as YFSETQ.

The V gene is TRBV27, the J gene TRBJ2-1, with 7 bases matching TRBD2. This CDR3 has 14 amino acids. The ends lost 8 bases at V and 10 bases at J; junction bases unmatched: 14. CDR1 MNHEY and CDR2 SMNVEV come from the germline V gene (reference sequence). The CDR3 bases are TGTGCCAGCTCCCCCTTGGCGGGAGCATGGGAGCAGTTCTTC. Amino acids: CASSPLAGAWEQFF.

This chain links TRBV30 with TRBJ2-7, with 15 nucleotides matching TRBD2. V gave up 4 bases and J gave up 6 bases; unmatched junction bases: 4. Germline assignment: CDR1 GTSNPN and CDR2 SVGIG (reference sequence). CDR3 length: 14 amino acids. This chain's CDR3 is CAWIPGLAGGEQYF. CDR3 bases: TGTGCCTGGATCCCGGGACTAGCGGGAGGCGAGCAGTACTTC.

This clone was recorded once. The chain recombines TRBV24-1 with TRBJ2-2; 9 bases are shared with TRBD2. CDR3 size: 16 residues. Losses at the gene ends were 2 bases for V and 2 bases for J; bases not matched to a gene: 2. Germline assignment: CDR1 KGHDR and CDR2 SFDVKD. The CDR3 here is CATSDSSGTNTGELFF. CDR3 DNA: TGTGCCACCAGTGATTCTAGCGGGACCAACACCGGGGAGCTGTTTTTT.

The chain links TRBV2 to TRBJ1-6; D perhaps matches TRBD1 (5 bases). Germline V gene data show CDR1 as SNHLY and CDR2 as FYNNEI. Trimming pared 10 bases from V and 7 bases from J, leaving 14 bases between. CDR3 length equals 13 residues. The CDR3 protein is CATRQIPNSPLHF. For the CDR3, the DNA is TGTGCCACGCGACAGATACCAAATTCACCCCTCCACTTT.

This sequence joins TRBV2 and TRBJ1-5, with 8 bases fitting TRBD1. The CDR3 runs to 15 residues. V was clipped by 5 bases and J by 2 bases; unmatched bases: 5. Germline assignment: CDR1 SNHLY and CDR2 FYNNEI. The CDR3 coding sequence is TGTGCCAGCAGTAGACAGGGGATGGGCAATCAGCCCCAGCATTTT. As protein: CASSRQGMGNQPQHF.

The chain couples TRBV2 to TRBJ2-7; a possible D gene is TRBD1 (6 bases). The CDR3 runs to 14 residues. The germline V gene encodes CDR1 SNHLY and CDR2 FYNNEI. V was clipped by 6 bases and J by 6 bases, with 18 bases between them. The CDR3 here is CASSGPTQGGEQYF. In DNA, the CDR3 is TGTGCCAGCAGCGGCCCGACGCAAGGGGGCGAGCAGTACTTC.

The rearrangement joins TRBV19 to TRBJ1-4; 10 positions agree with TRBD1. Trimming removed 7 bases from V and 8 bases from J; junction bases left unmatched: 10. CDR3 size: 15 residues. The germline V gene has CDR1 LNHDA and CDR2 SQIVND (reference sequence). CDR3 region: CASTPGTGAFEKLFF. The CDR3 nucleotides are TGTGCCAGTACCCCCGGGACAGGGGCGTTCGAAAAACTGTTTTTT.

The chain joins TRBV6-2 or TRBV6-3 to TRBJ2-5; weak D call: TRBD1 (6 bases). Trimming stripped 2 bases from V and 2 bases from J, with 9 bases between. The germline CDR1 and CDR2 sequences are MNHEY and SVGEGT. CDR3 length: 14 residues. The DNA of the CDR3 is TGTGCCAGCAGTTACAGGGACATACAAGAGACCCAGTACTTC. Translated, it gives CASSYRDIQETQYF.

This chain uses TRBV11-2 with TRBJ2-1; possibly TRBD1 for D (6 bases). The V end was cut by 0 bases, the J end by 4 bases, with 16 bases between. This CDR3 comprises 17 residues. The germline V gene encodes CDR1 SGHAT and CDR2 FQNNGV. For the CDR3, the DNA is TGTGCCAGCAGCTTAGAAGGAAGAGACAGGCTATACAATGAGCAGTTCTTC. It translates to CASSLEGRDRLYNEQFF.

The CDR3 loop reads CASTGGSYYTF. For the CDR3, the DNA is TGTGCCAGCACCGGAGGATCCTACTACACCTTC. This chain joins TRBV28 and TRBJ1-2; D not resolved. The CDR3 loop spans 11 amino acids. In germline, CDR1 is MDHEN, CDR2 SYDVKM. Trimming took off 7 bases at V and 10 bases at J, with 13 bases between the two ends.

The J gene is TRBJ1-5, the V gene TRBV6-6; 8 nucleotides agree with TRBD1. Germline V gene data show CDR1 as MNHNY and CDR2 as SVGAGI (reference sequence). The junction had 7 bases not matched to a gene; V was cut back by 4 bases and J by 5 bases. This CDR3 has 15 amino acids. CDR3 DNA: TGTGCCAGCAGTTCCCCGGGACAGGTCCATCAGCCCCAGCATTTT. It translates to CASSSPGQVHQPQHF.

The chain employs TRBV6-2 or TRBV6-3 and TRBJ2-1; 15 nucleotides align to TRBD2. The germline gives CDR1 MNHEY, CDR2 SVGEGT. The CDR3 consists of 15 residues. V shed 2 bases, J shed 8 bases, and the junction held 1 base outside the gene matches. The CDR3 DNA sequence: TGTGCCAGCAGTTACGGGACTAGCGGGAGGCATGAGCAGTTCTTC. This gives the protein CASSYGTSGRHEQFF.